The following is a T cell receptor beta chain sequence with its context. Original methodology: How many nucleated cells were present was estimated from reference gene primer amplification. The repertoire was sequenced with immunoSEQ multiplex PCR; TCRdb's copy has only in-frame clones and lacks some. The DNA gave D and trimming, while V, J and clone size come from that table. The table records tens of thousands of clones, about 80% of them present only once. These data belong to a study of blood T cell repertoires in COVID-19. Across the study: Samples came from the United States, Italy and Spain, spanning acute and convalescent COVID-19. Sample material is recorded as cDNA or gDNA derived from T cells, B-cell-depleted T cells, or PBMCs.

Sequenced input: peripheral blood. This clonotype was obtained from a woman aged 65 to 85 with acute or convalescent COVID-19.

Here the CDR3 reads CASTRVRPGSGANVLTF. The CDR3 nucleotides are TGTGCCAGTACCCGGGTCCGTCCGGGCTCTGGGGCCAACGTCCTGACTTTC. The chain couples TRBV7-3 to TRBJ2-6; D is ambiguous. This CDR3 contains 17 residues. V was clipped by 9 bases and J by 0 bases, with 18 bases between them. Per germline, CDR1 SGHTA and CDR2 FQGTGA.